The 15 T cell receptor beta chains reported below all come from one sample, sequenced in a study of control samples from healthy donors and cancer patients. Here immunoSEQ multiplex PCR was the method, and the copy in TCRdb shows in-frame clones only, minus some. This table holds about 49,000 clones, 65% to 90% found once. Input material: PBMCs. The receptors stem from a woman in her forties or fifties with lung cancer.

J is TRBJ1-1 and V is TRBV3-1 (or the pseudogene TRBV3-2); D is possibly TRBD1 (6 bases). The V end lost 5 bases, the J end lost 0 bases, and 19 bases lay between the germline ends. The CDR3 contains 17 residues. Germline assignment: CDR1 LGHDT and CDR2 YNNKEL (reference sequence). The CDR3 sequence is CASSARVTGLLNTEAFF. The CDR3, as DNA: TGTGCCAGCAGCGCCCGGGTGACAGGACTCCTGAACACTGAAGCTTTCTTT.

In its sample, this clone was seen a few times. The CDR3 nucleotides read TGTGCCAGTAGGATTCAGGGGGCGGATTATTCACCCCTCCACTTT. Protein: CASRIQGADYSPLHF. The gene calls are TRBV19 and TRBJ1-6, with 8 bases fitting TRBD1. The CDR3 runs 15 residues. Germline V gene sequence: CDR1 LNHDA, CDR2 SQIVND (reference sequence). Unmatched junction bases numbered 9, after V lost 6 bases and J lost 8 bases.

CDR3 DNA sequence: TGTGCCAGCTCACCCCTGAAGGGCCGGAACACTGAAGCTTTCTTT. Translating gives CASSPLKGRNTEAFF. This chain uses TRBV18 with TRBJ1-1; unclear D gene. The length of the CDR3 is 15 residues. In germline, CDR1 is KGHSH, CDR2 LQKENI. Trimming pared 3 bases from V and 1 base from J, leaving 12 bases between.

The table lists this clone with a count of one. This sequence joins TRBV6-2 or TRBV6-3 and TRBJ2-7, with 11 bases lining up with TRBD2. The V and J ends lost 5 bases and 3 bases, in that order; junction bases with no gene match: 6. The CDR3 totals 15 residues. Germline CDR1 is MNHEY and CDR2 is SVGEGT. In DNA form, the CDR3 reads TGTGCCAGCAGTCAAACTAGCGGGGGAGTCTACGAGCAGTACTTC. It codes for CASSQTSGGVYEQYF.

The V call is TRBV29-1, the J call TRBJ2-3; D gene unclear. CDR1 is SQVTM and CDR2 is ANQGSEA in the germline V gene. The length of the CDR3 is 12 residues. V was trimmed by 1 base and J by 0 bases, leaving 2 bases between them. This CDR3 is CSVEGSTDTQYF. In DNA form, the CDR3 reads TGCAGCGTTGAAGGAAGCACAGATACGCAGTATTTT.

The count of this clone is one. This chain connects TRBV30 to TRBJ2-1, with D hard to call. This CDR3 region has 15 residues. Germline lookup yields CDR1 GTSNPN and CDR2 SVGIG (reference sequence). Between the trimmed V and J ends, which lost 0 bases and 3 bases, there was a span of 12 bases. CDR3 loop: CAWSVLSGYYNEQFF. The CDR3, as DNA: TGTGCCTGGAGTGTACTATCCGGATACTACAATGAGCAGTTCTTC.

The CDR3, as DNA: TGCGCCAGCAGCCAAGGGACAGCCCGGGACACTGAAGCTTTCTTT. It translates to CASSQGTARDTEAFF. V usage is TRBV4-1 and J usage is TRBJ1-1, with a weak D call TRBD1 (6 bases). This CDR3 is 15 amino acids long. V lost 1 base to trimming and J lost 3 bases, with 12 bases between them. Germline lookup yields CDR1 MGHRA and CDR2 YSYEKL.

The table lists this clone with a count of one. V usage is TRBV2 and J usage is TRBJ1-1, with D possibly TRBD1 on 5 matching bases. V lost 7 bases, J lost 1 base, and 10 bases lay in between. Germline values: CDR1 SNHLY, CDR2 FYNNEI. The CDR3 contains 13 residues. CDR3 sequence: CASIIGQNTEAFF. As DNA, the CDR3 is TGTGCCAGCATTATCGGACAGAACACTGAAGCTTTCTTT.

The CDR3 DNA is TGTGCCAGCAGTCAAGCAGGGTTAGGGAACACTGAAGCTTTCTTT. Residues: CASSQAGLGNTEAFF. J is TRBJ1-1 and V is TRBV27; D is perhaps TRBD1 (5 bases). Trimming left V 5 bases short and J 1 base short, with 14 bases between. This CDR3 has 15 residues. CDR1 is MNHEY and CDR2 is SMNVEV in the germline V gene (reference sequence).

The rearrangement uses TRBV29-1 and TRBJ1-1; a possible D gene is TRBD1 (5 bases). The CDR3 covers 16 residues. V lost 4 bases to trimming and J lost 1 base, with 19 bases between them. The germline CDR1 and CDR2 sequences are SQVTM and ANQGSEA. This CDR3 is CSVGGDGRGSNTEAFF. DNA for the CDR3: TGCAGCGTTGGTGGGGACGGGCGAGGCTCGAACACTGAAGCTTTCTTT. The whole variable domain, filled in from reference TRBV29-1 and TRBJ1-1, reads SAVISQKPSRDICQRGTSLTIQCQVDSQVTMMFWYRQQPGQSLTLIATANQGSEATYESGFVIDKFPISRPNLTFSTLTVSNMSPEDSSIYLCSVGGDGRGSNTEAFFGQGTRLTVV.

The rearrangement uses TRBV6-5 and TRBJ1-1, with unresolved D. CDR3 length: 13 residues. Germline V CDR1 and CDR2: MNHEY, SVGAGI. V lost 7 bases and J 7 bases, leaving 16 bases between the germline ends. The CDR3 DNA is TGTGCCAGCAAGTTTGCAGGAGGAGGTGAAGCTTTCTTT. This translates into CASKFAGGGEAFF.

The rearrangement uses TRBV3-1 (or the pseudogene TRBV3-2) and TRBJ1-1; D remains ambiguous. CDR1 is LGHDT and CDR2 is YNNKEL in the germline V gene (reference sequence). V was trimmed by 0 bases and J by 0 bases, leaving 2 bases between them. This CDR3 contains 13 residues. In DNA form, the CDR3 reads TGTGCCAGCAGCCAAGACATGAACACTGAAGCTTTCTTT. It is translated as CASSQDMNTEAFF.

The chain has TRBV7-9 and TRBJ2-3; no reliable D call. The germline gives CDR1 SEHNR, CDR2 FQNEAQ (reference sequence). Trimming took off 4 bases at V and 3 bases at J, with 8 bases between the two ends. The CDR3 is made up of 13 amino acids. As DNA, the CDR3 is TGTGCCAGCAGCTCGATAAATACAGATACGCAGTATTTT. Its protein product is CASSSINTDTQYF.

This chain uses TRBV7-2 with TRBJ1-5, with D possibly being TRBD1 (6 bases). The CDR3 extends over 15 amino acids. V lost 2 bases to trimming and J lost 0 bases, with 8 bases between them. Looked up from germline, CDR1 is SGHTA and CDR2 is FQGNSA. The CDR3 spells CASSLSRGSNQPQHF. The CDR3 nucleotides read TGTGCCAGCAGCTTAAGCAGGGGTAGCAATCAGCCCCAGCATTTT.

The chain couples TRBV5-1 to TRBJ2-7; TRBD1 might be the D (6 bases). The CDR3 runs 16 residues. V lost 0 bases and J 2 bases, leaving 15 bases between the germline ends. Germline V CDR1 and CDR2: SGHRS, YFSETQ. CDR3 sequence reads: CASSLDPQGRTYEQYF. Here the CDR3 DNA reads TGCGCCAGCAGCTTGGATCCACAGGGAAGGACCTACGAGCAGTACTTC.